The clone carrying this T cell receptor beta chain has only one observation. This sample was included in a study of blood T cell repertoires in COVID-19. Study-level information: PBMCs, B-cell-depleted T cells, or T cells were the source of the cDNA or gDNA that made up the material.

Assay: immunoSEQ multiplex PCR; the TCRdb copy retains only in-frame clones and omits some. The sample consists of about 360,000 clones, around 90% of them appearing once. V gave up 4 bases and J gave up 4 bases, with 14 bases separating them. Per the germline V gene, CDR1 is MNHEY and CDR2 is SVGAGI. This CDR3 spans 16 amino acids. V gene TRBV6-5 combines with J gene TRBJ2-6, with D perhaps matching TRBD2 (5 bases). The receptor was derived from a human donor in a cohort sampled during active COVID-19. Sequencing was performed on peripheral blood. CDR3 in DNA: TGTGCCAGCAGTTCCACATGGGAGCCCGGGGCCAACGTCCTGACTTTC. This gives the protein CASSSTWEPGANVLTF.